A single sample is the source of the 10 T cell receptor beta chains below, sequenced in a study of blood T cell repertoires in COVID-19. Some clones are missing from TCRdb's copy, which holds only in-frame ones; the method was immunoSEQ multiplex PCR. The sample has fewer than 200,000 clones, under 90% seen once; the top ten hold approximately 2%. Source material: peripheral blood. These receptors were obtained from a woman over 75 with acute or convalescent COVID-19.

The chain is built from TRBV11-2 and TRBJ1-2; 7 bases agree with TRBD1. The CDR3 contains 14 residues. Germline CDR1 reads SGHAT; CDR2 reads FQNNGV. The J segment lost 5 bases and the V segment lost 0 bases, leaving 3 bases of the junction unmatched. This CDR3 reads CASSLEGTAYGYTF. The CDR3 nucleotides read TGTGCCAGCAGCTTAGAGGGGACAGCATATGGCTACACCTTC.

The CDR3 nucleotides read TGTGCCAGCAGTCCCTGGGGACAGGGGGCCCGTGACACTGAAGCTTTCTTT. Amino acid sequence: CASSPWGQGARDTEAFF. This chain connects TRBV7-9 to TRBJ1-1; 12 bases fit TRBD1. CDR3 length: 17 amino acids. Unmatched junction bases numbered 11, after V lost 6 bases and J lost 3 bases. Germline values: CDR1 SEHNR, CDR2 FQNEAQ (reference sequence).

The genes are TRBV5-5 and TRBJ1-2; D gene unclear. V was pared by 0 bases and J by 4 bases, with 7 bases between. CDR1 is SGHKS, CDR2 YYEKEE, per germline (reference sequence). This CDR3 is 13 amino acids long. The CDR3 sequence: CASSLVYVYGYTF. For the CDR3, the DNA is TGTGCCAGCAGCTTGGTCTATGTCTATGGCTACACCTTC. Together with reference TRBV5-5 and TRBJ1-2, the CDR3 gives the full variable domain: DAGVTQSPTHLIKTRGQQVTLRCSPISGHKSVSWYQQVLGQGPQFIFQYYEKEERGRGNFPDRFSARQFPNYSSELNVNALLLGDSALYLCASSLVYVYGYTFGSGTRLTVV.

The J gene is TRBJ1-2, the V gene TRBV15; 12 nucleotides align to TRBD1. With 1 base clipped from V and 6 bases from J, the junction kept 9 bases outside the gene matches. Germline V gene sequence: CDR1 LNHNV, CDR2 YYDKDF (reference sequence). This CDR3 comprises 17 residues. The CDR3 protein is CATSRGAAGQGANGYTF. Here the CDR3 DNA reads TGTGCCACCAGCAGAGGAGCTGCGGGACAGGGGGCGAATGGCTACACCTTC. Drawing the rest from reference TRBV15 and TRBJ1-2, the complete variable domain is DAMVIQNPRYQVTQFGKPVTLSCSQTLNHNVMYWYQQKSSQAPKLLFHYYDKDFNNEADTPDNFQSRRPNTSFCFLDIRSPGLGDTAMYLCATSRGAAGQGANGYTFGSGTRLTVV.

This chain uses TRBV4-1 with TRBJ2-5; possible D gene TRBD1, 5 bases. The germline gives CDR1 MGHRA, CDR2 YSYEKL. V lost 4 bases to trimming and J lost 2 bases, with 8 bases between them. This CDR3 is built from 13 residues. For the CDR3, the DNA is TGCGCCAGCAGCCGCAGGGTTCAAGAGACCCAGTACTTC. Translating gives CASSRRVQETQYF.

J is TRBJ1-2 and V is TRBV15, with D possibly matching TRBD1 (5 bases). Germline CDR1 reads LNHNV; CDR2 reads YYDKDF (reference sequence). V gave up 0 bases and J gave up 2 bases, with 10 bases separating them. The CDR3 runs to 15 residues. The CDR3 is CATSREIPGNYGYTF. CDR3 DNA sequence: TGTGCCACCAGCAGAGAAATTCCAGGGAACTATGGCTACACCTTC.

The chain employs TRBV5-6 and TRBJ1-5; no definite D call. CDR1 is SGHDT and CDR2 is YYEEEE in the germline V gene. This CDR3 is built from 14 residues. Trimming stripped 0 bases from V and 4 bases from J, with 8 bases between. CDR3 loop: CASSLGPQNQPQHF. The CDR3 nucleotides read TGTGCCAGCAGCTTGGGGCCGCAAAATCAGCCCCAGCATTTT. Full variable domain (outside the CDR3, taken from reference TRBV5-6 and TRBJ1-5): DAGVTQSPTHLIKTRGQQVTLRCSPKSGHDTVSWYQQALGQGPQFIFQYYEEEERQRGNFPDRFSGHQFPNYSSELNVNALLLGDSALYLCASSLGPQNQPQHFGDGTRLSIL.

The chain employs TRBV24-1 and TRBJ1-5; TRBD1 aligns across 7 bases. The CDR3 spans 15 residues. The ends lost 4 bases at V and 4 bases at J; junction bases unmatched: 6. Per germline, CDR1 KGHDR and CDR2 SFDVKD. The CDR3 bases are TGTGCCACCAGTGAGGGGACAGCCCCAAATCAGCCCCAGCATTTT. The encoded protein is CATSEGTAPNQPQHF.

The rearrangement joins TRBV10-3 to TRBJ2-1; TRBD1 matches 9 bases. From germline, CDR1 is ENHRY and CDR2 SYGVKD. CDR3 length: 14 residues. Trimming removed 10 bases from V and 8 bases from J; junction bases left unmatched: 12. CDR3 bases: TGTGCCAGCCAAGACGGGGACAGGGTCGATGAGCAGTTCTTC. Translated: CASQDGDRVDEQFF.

This clone appeared once. The rearrangement links TRBV3-1 (or the pseudogene TRBV3-2) to TRBJ1-6; TRBD1 is a possible D gene (6 bases). With 1 base removed from V and 7 bases from J, the gap between germline ends came to 8 bases. The CDR3 extends over 14 amino acids. CDR1 and CDR2 (germline): LGHDT, YNNKEL (reference sequence). The CDR3 sequence: CASSQAQGNSPLHF. The CDR3 DNA reads TGTGCCAGCAGCCAAGCCCAGGGGAATTCACCCCTCCACTTT.